This T cell receptor (beta chain) came from a study of vaccination and CD4 T cells after COVID-19 (dated by TCRdb to between 2021 and 2024). For the study in its entirety: Convalescent patients had a positive SARS-CoV-2 result on nasal swab PCR, and of these patients, fewer than ten had mild disease and one had severe disease. As controls, cultures received a CEFX viral epitope pool (the positive control), an HIV-1 Nef peptide pool (the negative control), or no peptide at all. The time from the second vaccine dose to post-vaccine blood sampling had a median of roughly 70 days and ranged from roughly 13 to 241 days. In around 9 COVID-19 convalescent patients and a few infection-naive healthy vaccine recipients, researchers compared the spike-specific CD4+ TCR repertoire from before mRNA vaccination with the repertoire from after. In the convalescent cohort there were six males and four females, among whom were two Hispanic individuals, seven Caucasians, two Asians and one multiracial person. Post-COVID blood samples were collected from convalescent patients a median of around 100 days after diagnosis, with a range of roughly 30 to 161 days. For stimulating the cultures, overlapping spike peptide pools were used, derived from SARS-CoV-2 as well as from the common cold coronaviruses HCoV-NL63, HCoV-OC43 and HCoV-229E. Each participant got two doses of either the Pfizer-BioNTech BNT162b2 vaccine (n=8) or the Moderna mRNA-1273 vaccine (n=2).

The CDR1 and CDR2 encoded by the germline V gene are MDHEN and SYDVKM. Its CDR3 holds 14 amino acids, cysteine through phenylalanine. The only DNA kept is the CDR3, 42 bases in frame from the first base. The V and J ends are trimmed by 6 bases and 8 bases, leaving 18 bases between them. The research as a whole found: Among the post-vaccine SARS-CoV-2-reactive clones in convalescent patients, a median approximately 90% showed up only after vaccination, which suggests vaccine-specific priming. Nearly all vaccine-specific clones in convalescent patients (304 of 307) were mono-reactive for SARS-CoV-2 spike rather than cross-reactive with common cold coronaviruses. An increase in the median number of SARS-CoV-2-reactive clonotypes from 20 to 25 after infection to approximately 41 after vaccination was observed, but the change was not found to be significant. The study included relatively few convalescent patients and did not analyze early timepoints after natural infection.

Per the publication, the treatment or condition label means: roughly 11-day PBMC culture with coronavirus spike peptide pools or control peptides (ViraFEST assay). The ViraFEST assay, used in the study, expanded antigen-specific T cells with peptide pools and then identified the expanded clonotypes through TCR sequencing. The convalescent patients' positive SARS-CoV-2 PCR tests fell between March and December 2020, which was before the Alpha, Beta and Delta variants emerged in the United States. More than 1.5 million PBMCs per well were cultured in IMDM with approximately 4.9% human AB serum and approximately 10 IU/ml IL-2, plus 10 ug/ml peptide pools. Half of the culture medium was replaced with fresh IL-2-containing medium on days 3 and 7. After ten to eleven days of culture, CD4+ T cells were isolated by negative selection using the EasySep CD4+ T cell isolation kit. PBMCs were separated from whole blood using Ficoll-Paque Plus gradient centrifugation and then either used fresh or cryopreserved at -140C. Each culture condition was generally run in triplicate wells.

By sample share, this clonotype is medium-sized (0.01 to 0.1%). Its antigen target is currently unknown. Base qualities are not at hand, and no much larger clone is one base apart. Library prep was done by PCR. TCR sequencing of DNA from cultured CD4+ T cells used the Oncomine TCR Beta short-read assay at the Johns Hopkins FTIC core. Genomic DNA was extracted from the cultured CD4+ T cells with the QIAamp micro DNA kit. Oncomine TCR Beta libraries from cultured CD4+ T cells were pooled using unique dual indexes and sequenced on an Illumina iSeq 100. The published analysis was carried out like this. Non-productive sequences were filtered out, and CDR3s that did not start with C, did not end with F or W, or were shorter than 7 amino acids were discarded. The MANAFEST web application was used to identify antigen-specific clonotypes by comparing peptide-stimulated wells against reference wells and other culture wells. For a clone to be called positive, the clone needed an FDR below 0.05, an odds ratio above 5, and a productive frequency above 0.1% in at least two of three replicate wells. Clonotypes that were significantly expanded in both SARS-CoV-2 spike wells and at least one common cold coronavirus spike condition were defined as cross-reactive. Using R version 3.6.1, CDR3 homology was evaluated through Levenshtein distances (stringdist) along with unrooted phylogenetic trees (ape). TCRdb reanalyzed the raw reads on its own, using fastp at Q25 for trimming and MiXCR for clone calling, and kept in-frame beta chains. Rows with a matching CDR3 protein are joined into one entry that keeps the most common DNA and genes. The authors' filters were not applied to this entry. Recorded for this sample are around 12,000 distinct CDR3 sequences; approximately 53% of them occurred a single time. The biggest ten clones account for under 30% of the sample.

The sequenced sample consisted of CD4+ T cells from blood, cultured in vitro. The V and J genes are TRBV28 and TRBJ2-3, with a tentative D gene TRBD2 over 5 matching bases. The origin of this receptor is a human donor who had recovered from COVID-19. The CDR3: CASRQGLTPVTQYF. The DNA sequence reads TGTGCCAGCAGGCAAGGACTTACCCCGGTTACGCAGTATTTT.